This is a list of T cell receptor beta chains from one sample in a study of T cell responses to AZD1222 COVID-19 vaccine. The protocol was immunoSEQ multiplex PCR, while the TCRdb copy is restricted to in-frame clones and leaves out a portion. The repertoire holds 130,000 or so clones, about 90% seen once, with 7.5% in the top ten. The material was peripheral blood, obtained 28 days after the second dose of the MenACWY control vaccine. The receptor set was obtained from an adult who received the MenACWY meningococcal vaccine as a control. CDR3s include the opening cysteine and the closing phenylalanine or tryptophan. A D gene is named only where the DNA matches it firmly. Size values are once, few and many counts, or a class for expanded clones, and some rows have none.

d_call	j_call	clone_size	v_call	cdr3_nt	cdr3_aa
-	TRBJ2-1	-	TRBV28	TGTGCCAGCAAGCCCCCTATTAAAAAGTTCTTC	CASKPPIKKFF
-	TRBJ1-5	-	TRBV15	TGTGCCACCAGCAGGGCAATAGGGACGGATAGCAATCAGCCCCAGCATTTT	CATSRAIGTDSNQPQHF
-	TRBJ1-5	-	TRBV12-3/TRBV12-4	TGTGCCAGCAGTTTTCTGGGGTCTCAGCCCCAGCATTTT	CASSFLGSQPQHF
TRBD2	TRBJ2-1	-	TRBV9	TGTGCCAGCAGCGTAGCTGGAGTAGCGGGAGGCGAACAGTTCTTC	CASSVAGVAGGEQFF
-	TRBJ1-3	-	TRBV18	TGTGCCAGCTCACCCCCAGGGTCTGGAAACACCATATATTTT	CASSPPGSGNTIYF
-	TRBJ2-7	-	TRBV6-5	TGTGCCAGCAGTTACTCAGGGGCCGACTCCTACGAGCAGTACTTC	CASSYSGADSYEQYF
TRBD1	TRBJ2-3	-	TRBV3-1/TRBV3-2	TGTGCCAGCAGCCTCCGGACAGGGCGCACAGATACGCAGTATTTT	CASSLRTGRTDTQYF
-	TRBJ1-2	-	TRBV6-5	TGTGCCACCGGCGGAGGGTATGGCTACACCTTC	CATGGGYGYTF
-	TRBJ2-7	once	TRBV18	TGTGCCAGCTCACCCTCTAGGGCCCCCTTAAGCGACGAGCAGTACTTC	CASSPSRAPLSDEQYF
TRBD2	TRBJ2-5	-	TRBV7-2	TGTGCCAGCAGCTCGTGGACTAGCGGGGGGACGGAGACCCAGTACTTC	CASSSWTSGGTETQYF
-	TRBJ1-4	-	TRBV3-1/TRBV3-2	TGTGCCAGCAGCCCTACCGGGGCAGGGTTTAATGAAAAACTGTTTTTT	CASSPTGAGFNEKLFF
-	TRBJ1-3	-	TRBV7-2	TGTGCCAGCAGCTTGATCGGATCTGGAAACACCATATATTTT	CASSLIGSGNTIYF
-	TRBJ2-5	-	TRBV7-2	TGTGCCAGCAGCTTATCCGGATTGGGCCAAGAGACCCAGTACTTC	CASSLSGLGQETQYF
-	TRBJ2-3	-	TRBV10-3	TGTGCCATCAGTTGGGGGGAGTCCCCCACAGATACGCAGTATTTT	CAISWGESPTDTQYF
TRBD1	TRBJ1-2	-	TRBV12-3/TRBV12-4	TGTGCCAGCAGTTTAAGGACAGGGGGAAACACCTTC	CASSLRTGGNTF
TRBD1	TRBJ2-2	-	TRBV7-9	TGTGCCAGCAGCTTAGTAGGACAGGGGGTTGTCGGGGAGCCTGGGGAGCTGTTTTTT	CASSLVGQGVVGEPGELFF
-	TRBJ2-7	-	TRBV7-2	TGTGCCAGCAGCTCGGGCTTCGAGCAGTACTTC	CASSSGFEQYF
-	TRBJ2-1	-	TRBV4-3	TGCGCCAGCAGCCAAGATGTATCCGGCAGAAACAATGAGCAGTTCTTC	CASSQDVSGRNNEQFF
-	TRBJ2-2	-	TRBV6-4	TGTGCCAGCAGTGACTTTCCGGCTGGGGAGCTGTTTTTT	CASSDFPAGELFF
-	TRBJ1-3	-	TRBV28	TGTGCCAGCAGCGGGGGGGCGGTTGGAAACACCATATATTTT	CASSGGAVGNTIYF
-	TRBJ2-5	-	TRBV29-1	TGCAGCGTTGAGGTACTAGTTCGGTCGACCCAGTACTTC	CSVEVLVRSTQYF
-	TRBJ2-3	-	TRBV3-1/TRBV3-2	TGTGCCAGCAGCCTCCTCCCCTCCAAAGATACGCAGTATTTT	CASSLLPSKDTQYF
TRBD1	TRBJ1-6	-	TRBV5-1	TGCGCCCGCAGCGCTGGGACAGGGGGGGGGAATTCACCCCTCCACTTT	CARSAGTGGGNSPLHF
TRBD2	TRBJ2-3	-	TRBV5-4	TGTGCCAGCAGCTTGGCGGGGGGGAAAGATACGCAGTATTTT	CASSLAGGKDTQYF
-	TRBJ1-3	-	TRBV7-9	TGTGCCAGCAGCCCTCCGTGGGGCAGGGGAAAGGGAAACACCATATATTTT	CASSPPWGRGKGNTIYF
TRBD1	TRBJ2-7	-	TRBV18	TGTGCCAGCTCACCACCGGGACAGGGGGCATACGAGCAGTACTTC	CASSPPGQGAYEQYF
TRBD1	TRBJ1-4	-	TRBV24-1	TGTGCCACCAGTGGCCCGACAGGGGCCAGGAATGAAAAACTGTTTTTT	CATSGPTGARNEKLFF
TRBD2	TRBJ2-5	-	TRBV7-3	TGTGCCAGCAGCTCGGGACTAGCGGGAGAGACCCAGTACTTC	CASSSGLAGETQYF
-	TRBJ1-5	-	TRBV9	TGTGCCAGCAGGTGGTTCCCTTACGGGACGGACCCTGGCTTCGTTTATCAGCCCCAGCATTTT	CASRWFPYGTDPGFVYQPQHF
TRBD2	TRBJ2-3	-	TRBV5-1	TGCGCCAGCAGCTCCCCCCCTAGCGGGGGCCTCTTGGATACGCAGTATTTT	CASSSPPSGGLLDTQYF
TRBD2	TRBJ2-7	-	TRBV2	TGTGCCACCGATCCGGGACTAGCGGGAGGCTCCTACGAGCAGTACTTC	CATDPGLAGGSYEQYF
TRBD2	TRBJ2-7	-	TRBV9	TGTGCCAGCAGCGCCGGACTAGCGGGGTACGAGCAGTACTTC	CASSAGLAGYEQYF
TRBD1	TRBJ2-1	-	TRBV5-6	TGTGCCAGCAGCCCCGGGGGGACAGGGGGCTACAATGAGCAGTTCTTC	CASSPGGTGGYNEQFF
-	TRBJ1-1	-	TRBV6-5	TGTGCCAGCAGTTACTCTGAGGTAACTGAAGCTTTCTTT	CASSYSEVTEAFF
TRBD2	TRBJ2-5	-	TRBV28	TGTGCCAGCAACGGACTAGCGGGAGAAGAGACCCAGTACTTC	CASNGLAGEETQYF
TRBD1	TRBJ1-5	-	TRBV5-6	TGTGCCAGCAGCGTCGGACCGGGACAGGGCCAGCCCCAGCATTTT	CASSVGPGQGQPQHF
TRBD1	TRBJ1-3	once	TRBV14	TGTGCCAGCAGCCAACAGGGGGACGGAAACACCATATATTTT	CASSQQGDGNTIYF
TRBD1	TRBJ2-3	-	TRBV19	TGTGCCAGTAGTACGGCGCAGGGGGCAGATACGCAGTATTTT	CASSTAQGADTQYF
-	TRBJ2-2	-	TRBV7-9	TGTGCCAGCAGCCCAACGGACAGACCCACCGGGGAGCTGTTTTTT	CASSPTDRPTGELFF
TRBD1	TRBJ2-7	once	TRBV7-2	TGTGCCAGCAGACCGACAGGGGGTTACGAGCAGTACTTC	CASRPTGGYEQYF
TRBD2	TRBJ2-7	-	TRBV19	TGTGCCAGTAGTCTGCGGGGGGCCACCTACGAGCAGTACTTC	CASSLRGATYEQYF
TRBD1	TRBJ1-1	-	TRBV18	TGTGCCAGCTCACTGCAGGGGGGTGGGTCGGCCACTGAAGCTTTCTTT	CASSLQGGGSATEAFF
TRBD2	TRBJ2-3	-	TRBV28	TGTGCCAGCAGTTTAACCCACCCGGCAGGGCTAGCGGGGCGCACAGATACGCAGTATTTT	CASSLTHPAGLAGRTDTQYF
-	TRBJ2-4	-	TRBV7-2	TGTGCCAGCAGCGCCAGACATCTAGCCAAAAACATTCAGTACTTC	CASSARHLAKNIQYF
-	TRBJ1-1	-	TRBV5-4	TGTGCCAGCAGTCCCAGACGGGATATGAACACTGAAGCTTTCTTT	CASSPRRDMNTEAFF
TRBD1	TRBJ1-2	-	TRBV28	TGTGCCAGCAGACTTCAGGGGGCAGAGGGCTACACCTTC	CASRLQGAEGYTF
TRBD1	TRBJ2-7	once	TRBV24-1	TGTGCCACCGGAAGGGACAGACTATATAACTATTCCTACGAGCAGTACTTC	CATGRDRLYNYSYEQYF
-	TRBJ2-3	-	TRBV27	TGTGCCAGCAGTTACCAAGAGGGGGTGCAGTATTTT	CASSYQEGVQYF
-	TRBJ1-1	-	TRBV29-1	TGCAGCGTTGCCGGACAGAGGAACACTGAAGCTTTCTTT	CSVAGQRNTEAFF
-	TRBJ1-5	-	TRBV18	TGTGCCAGCTCACCAGATTCACGCAATCAGCCCCAGCATTTT	CASSPDSRNQPQHF
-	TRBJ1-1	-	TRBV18	TGTGCCAGCTCACCCCAGGGTTCGGAACTGAACACTGAAGCTTTCTTT	CASSPQGSELNTEAFF
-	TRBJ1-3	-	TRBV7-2	TGTGCCAGCAGCTTAGACGGCATCCCCTCTGGAAACACCATATATTTT	CASSLDGIPSGNTIYF
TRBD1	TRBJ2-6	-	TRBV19	TGTGCCAGTAGTAACGACAGGGGCGGGACTGGGGCCAACGTCCTGACTTTC	CASSNDRGGTGANVLTF
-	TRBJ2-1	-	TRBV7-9	TGTGCCAGCAGACCGACTAGTTCCGCCACCAATGAGCAGTTCTTC	CASRPTSSATNEQFF
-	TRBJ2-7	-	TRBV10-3	TGTGCCATCAGTGAAGGTGTCTCGGGGGCATACGAGCAGTACTTC	CAISEGVSGAYEQYF